These 20 T cell receptor beta chains share one sample of origin, sequenced in a study of blood T cells in healthy people across ages (dated by TCRdb to 2015 to 2017). The method was 5' RACE. Sequencing took place on an Illumina HiSeq 2500. The second PCR ran for about 6 to 12 cycles and used a J-beta primer mix along with a sample-barcoded 5' primer. TCRdb trimmed public reads at Q25 via fastp, called clones via MiXCR and kept in-frame beta chains. Identical CDR3 protein sequences are pooled into one entry, listed with their most common genes and DNA. The sample table shows roughly 800,000 distinct CDR3 sequences, and 20% to 30% are seen once. The ten largest account for 3% of the sample. These data also formed part of another study, on T cells of mothers and their children.

The specimen was blood. The receptor set was obtained from a boy under 18 in good health.

In the case of this clonotype: The junction departs from the called germline gene at one end, perhaps through a read error. The chain links TRBV4-1 to TRBJ2-1, with 9 bases fitting TRBD2. This CDR3 spans 17 amino acids. The germline gives CDR1 MGHRA, CDR2 YSYEKL. The chain's CDR3 is CASSPSGGKSSYNEQSF. The CDR3 region has the DNA TGCGCCAGCAGCCCCAGCGGGGGGAAAAGCTCCTACAATGAGCAGTCCTTC.

The J gene is TRBJ1-4, the V gene TRBV21-1; the listed D gene, TRBD1, was not tested against the DNA. TRBV21-1 is termed a pseudogene. This CDR3 comprises 19 residues. CDR3 amino acids: CASSPGQGAYKDWNEKLFF. CDR3 bases: TGTGCCAGCAGCCCCGGACAGGGGGCGTACAAAGATTGGAATGAAAAACTGTTTTTT.

The J gene is TRBJ2-5, the V gene TRBV12-3 or TRBV12-4; the match to TRBD2 covers 7 bases. The CDR3 has 16 residues. J gave up 5 bases and V 5 bases, and 14 bases lay outside the gene matches. The CDR3 DNA reads as TGTGCCAGCAGTCCCAACTGGCTAGCGGAGAGGGAGACCCAGTACTTC. This codes for CASSPNWLAERETQYF.

The chain is built from TRBV12-3 or TRBV12-4 and TRBJ2-5, with D possibly matching TRBD2 (6 bases). Judging by the DNA end, TRBJ2-7 fits better; the J call may be wrong. CDR3 length: 14 amino acids. This CDR3 reads CASSFLKEGTEQYF. CDR3 nucleotides: TGTGCCAGCAGTTTTCTTAAGGAGGGAACCGAGCAGTACTTC.

The V and J genes are TRBV6-1 and TRBJ2-4; unclear D gene. From germline, CDR1 is MNHNS and CDR2 SASEGT. V was shortened by 8 bases and J by 4 bases, with 12 bases between the two germline ends. This CDR3 has 13 residues. Here the CDR3 DNA reads TGTGCCAGCTCGTACGAACAGAAAAACATTCAGTACTTC. Translating it yields CASSYEQKNIQYF.

The chain is built from TRBV15 and TRBJ2-7; TRBD1 agrees at 9 bases. Germline CDR1 LNHNV, CDR2 YYDKDF (reference sequence). J gave up 6 bases and V 5 bases, and 14 bases lay outside the gene matches. The CDR3 loop spans 16 amino acids. The DNA of the CDR3 is TGTGCCACCAGCCACCGTCGTAGGGGACAGGGAGGCGAGCAGTACTTC. Its protein product is CATSHRRRGQGGEQYF.

The chain recombines TRBV5-1 with TRBJ2-5, with 14 bases aligning to TRBD2. This CDR3 is built from 17 residues. V lost 2 bases, J lost 5 bases, and 8 bases stayed unmatched. From germline, CDR1 is SGHRS and CDR2 YFSETQ. The DNA of the CDR3 is TGCGCCAGCAGCTTAATGGGACTAGCGGGGGATGTCGAGACCCAGTACTTC. It translates to CASSLMGLAGDVETQYF.

This chain uses TRBV15 with TRBJ2-7, with D possibly called TRBD1 or TRBD2 (5 bases each). CDR1 and CDR2 from the germline V gene are LNHNV and YYDKDF (reference sequence). The CDR3 extends over 16 amino acids. V shed 3 bases and J shed 0 bases, with 15 bases lying between them. The CDR3: CATSSRLRGRSYEQYF. The CDR3 DNA follows: TGTGCCACCAGCAGCCGACTAAGGGGCCGCTCCTACGAGCAGTACTTC.

This clonotype was seen more than once but under ten times. The chain recombines TRBV5-1 with TRBJ2-5, with 8 bases lining up with TRBD2. The DNA end favors TRBJ2-1, so the J call may be wrong. The CDR3 is made up of 17 amino acids. Germline V CDR1 and CDR2: SGHRS, YFSETQ. CDR3: CASSKGYGGGPLNEQFF. CDR3 bases: TGCGCCAGCAGCAAGGGGTACGGGGGGGGGCCCCTCAATGAGCAGTTCTTC.

J is TRBJ2-3 and V is TRBV6-6, with 7 bases aligning to TRBD1. Looked up from germline, CDR1 is MNHNY and CDR2 is SVGAGI (reference sequence). Losses at the gene ends were 6 bases for V and 4 bases for J; bases not matched to a gene: 1. The CDR3 has 12 residues. The CDR3 here is CASRTGADTQYF. The DNA for the CDR3 is TGTGCCAGCAGAACAGGGGCAGATACGCAGTATTTT.

The chain uses TRBV5-1 and TRBJ2-5; a weak D match, TRBD2 (6 bases). The CDR3 has 16 amino acids. Trimming took 4 bases from V and 5 from J, leaving 21 bases between them. CDR1 SGHRS and CDR2 YFSETQ come from the germline V gene. This CDR3 reads CASSPGGIGDGETQYF. CDR3 sequence (DNA): TGCGCCAGCAGCCCCGGAGGGATTGGGGATGGGGAGACCCAGTACTTC.

CDR3 protein: CSASGESTDTQYF. As DNA, the CDR3 is TGCAGTGCTAGCGGGGAGAGCACAGATACGCAGTATTTT. The V gene is TRBV20-1, the J gene TRBJ2-3; D is perhaps TRBD2 (5 bases). The germline gives CDR1 DFQATT, CDR2 SNEGSKA (reference sequence). V was shortened by 3 bases and J by 0 bases, with 7 bases between the two germline ends. The CDR3 is made up of 13 amino acids.

The chain has TRBV2 and TRBJ2-1; D is undetermined. Germline V CDR1 and CDR2: SNHLY, FYNNEI. V was clipped by 0 bases and J by 8 bases, with 14 bases between them. The CDR3 has 15 residues. This CDR3 reads CASSEAAPPSDEQFF. In DNA, the CDR3 is TGTGCCAGCAGTGAAGCGGCCCCTCCGAGCGATGAGCAGTTCTTC.

The rearrangement joins TRBV6-5 to TRBJ2-7, with D maybe TRBD1 (6 bases). This CDR3 has 17 amino acids. CDR1 MNHEY and CDR2 SVGAGI come from the germline V gene. Trimming removed 0 bases from V and 0 bases from J, with 15 bases in between. CDR3: CASSYSYHTGSSYEQYF. CDR3 coding DNA: TGTGCCAGCAGTTACTCATATCATACAGGGAGCTCCTACGAGCAGTACTTC.

The V and J genes are TRBV7-9 and TRBJ1-2; D is uncertain. CDR1 and CDR2 (germline): SEHNR, FQNEAQ (reference sequence). The CDR3 spans 16 residues. Trimming took off 2 bases at V and 0 bases at J, with 13 bases between the two ends. The CDR3, as DNA: TGTGCCAGCAGCTTACCCCAGCAGGCTCCTAACTATGGCTACACCTTC. Translated, it gives CASSLPQQAPNYGYTF.

In its sample, this clonotype was seen a few times. The chain is built from TRBV20-1 and TRBJ2-2; tentative D call: TRBD1 (6 bases). The CDR3 spans 14 residues. Germline-derived CDR1 and CDR2 are DFQATT and SNEGSKA (reference sequence). V was shortened by 5 bases and J by 5 bases, with 15 bases between the two germline ends. CDR3 nucleotide sequence: TGCAGTGCTCCCATGGGGGCGCGAACCGGGGAGCTGTTTTTT. Protein: CSAPMGARTGELFF.

This chain connects TRBV6-1 to TRBJ1-2; 10 bases align to TRBD1. CDR1 is MNHNS, CDR2 SASEGT, per germline. Unmatched junction bases numbered 7, after V lost 6 bases and J lost 3 bases. The CDR3 consists of 15 residues. The CDR3: CASSSGTGVDYGYTF. The CDR3 DNA is TGTGCCAGCAGCTCCGGGACAGGGGTGGACTATGGCTACACCTTC.

The rearrangement uses TRBV6-5 and TRBJ2-7; D is perhaps TRBD2 (6 bases). The length of the CDR3 is 13 residues. Germline values: CDR1 MNHEY, CDR2 SVGAGI. Trimming cost V 7 bases and J 0 bases, with 10 bases left between them. CDR3 sequence reads: CASTPGDSYEQYF. In nucleotides, the CDR3 is TGTGCCAGCACCCCGGGGGACTCCTACGAGCAGTACTTC.

The table lists this clonotype with a few counts. This chain uses TRBV6-5 with TRBJ1-6; TRBD1 might be the D (5 bases). Germline V lookup: CDR1 MNHEY, CDR2 SVGAGI. CDR3 size: 16 residues. Deletions cut 0 bases from V and 7 bases from J, with 13 bases between. The CDR3 is CASSYSNSGLNSPLHF. The CDR3 bases are TGTGCCAGCAGTTACTCGAACTCAGGGCTAAATTCACCCCTCCACTTT.

This clonotype has just a few counts. J is TRBJ2-5 and V is TRBV7-6; 9 bases agree with TRBD1. This CDR3 comprises 15 residues. CDR1 and CDR2 from the germline V gene are SGHVS and FNYEAQ. The ends lost 2 bases at V and 4 bases at J; junction bases unmatched: 5. For the CDR3, the DNA is TGTGCCAGCAGCTTAAACCCACAGGGGGCAGAGACCCAGTACTTC. Its translation: CASSLNPQGAETQYF. Drawing the rest from reference TRBV7-6 and TRBJ2-5, the complete variable domain is GAGVSQSPRYKVTKRGQDVALRCDPISGHVSLYWYRQALGQGPEFLTYFNYEAQQDKSGLPNDRFSAERPEGSISTLTIQRTEQRDSAMYRCASSLNPQGAETQYFGPGTRLLVL.